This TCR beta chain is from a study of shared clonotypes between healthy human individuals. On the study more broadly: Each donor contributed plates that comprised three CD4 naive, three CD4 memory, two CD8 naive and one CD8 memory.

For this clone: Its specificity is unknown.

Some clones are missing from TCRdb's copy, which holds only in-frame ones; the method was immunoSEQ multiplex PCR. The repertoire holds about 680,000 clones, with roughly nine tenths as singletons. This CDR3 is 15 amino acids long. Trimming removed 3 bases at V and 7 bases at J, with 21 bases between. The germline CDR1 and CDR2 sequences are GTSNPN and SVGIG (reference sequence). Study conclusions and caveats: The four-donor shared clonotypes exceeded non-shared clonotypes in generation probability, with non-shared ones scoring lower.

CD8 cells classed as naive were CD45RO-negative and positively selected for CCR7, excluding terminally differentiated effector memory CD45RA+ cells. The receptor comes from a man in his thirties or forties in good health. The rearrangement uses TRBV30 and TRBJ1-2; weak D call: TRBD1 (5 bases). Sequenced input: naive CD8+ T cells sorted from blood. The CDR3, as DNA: TGTGCCTGGAGAAGTTCAGGGAGGGCAGGGTTTGGCTACACCTTC. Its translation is CAWRSSGRAGFGYTF.